The rows below give T cell receptor beta chains drawn from one sample of a study of blood T cell repertoires in COVID-19. Data came from immunoSEQ multiplex PCR; TCRdb stores just in-frame clones and leaves some out. The sample has around 340,000 clones; around 88% are singletons. The sample comprised peripheral blood. These receptors all come from a man younger than 40 with active or convalescent COVID-19. Both conserved end residues are part of each CDR3. A D gene is named only where the DNA matches it firmly.

d_gene: .
j_gene: TRBJ2-1
v_gene: TRBV21-1
CDR3aa: CASSKVALAGDSEQFF
CDR3nt: TGTGCCAGCAGCAAAGTGGCCCTAGCGGGAGACAGTGAGCAGTTCTTC

d_gene: TRBD2
j_gene: TRBJ2-7
v_gene: TRBV6-1
CDR3aa: CASSEAVFSSGHPYEQYF
CDR3nt: TGTGCCAGCAGTGAAGCTGTCTTTTCTAGCGGTCATCCCTACGAGCAGTACTTC

d_gene: TRBD1
j_gene: TRBJ2-7
v_gene: TRBV11-2
CDR3aa: CASSGEDRVNEQYF
CDR3nt: TGTGCCAGCAGCGGCGAGGACAGGGTCAACGAGCAGTACTTC

d_gene: .
j_gene: TRBJ1-5
v_gene: TRBV21-1
CDR3aa: CASSEDRGDQPQHF
CDR3nt: TGTGCCAGCAGCGAGGACAGGGGGGATCAGCCCCAGCATTTT

d_gene: .
j_gene: TRBJ1-1
v_gene: TRBV4-3
CDR3aa: CASSQGTANGAFF
CDR3nt: TGCGCCAGCAGCCAAGGGACAGCCAATGGGGCTTTCTTT

d_gene: .
j_gene: TRBJ1-2
v_gene: TRBV19
CDR3aa: CASSQTGGTGGYTF
CDR3nt: TGTGCCAGTAGTCAGACAGGTGGAACAGGGGGCTACACCTTC

d_gene: .
j_gene: TRBJ2-3
v_gene: TRBV20-1
CDR3aa: CSASGGTDTQYF
CDR3nt: TGCAGTGCTAGTGGAGGCACAGATACGCAGTATTTT

d_gene: TRBD1
j_gene: TRBJ2-7
v_gene: TRBV6-1
CDR3aa: CASSELSGRGPYEQYF
CDR3nt: TGTGCCAGCAGTGAACTTAGCGGCAGGGGGCCCTACGAGCAGTACTTC

d_gene: TRBD2
j_gene: TRBJ2-7
v_gene: TRBV5-5
CDR3aa: CASSWGPGRTSGMGEQYF
CDR3nt: TGTGCCAGCAGCTGGGGACCGGGAAGGACTAGCGGGATGGGCGAGCAGTACTTC

d_gene: TRBD2
j_gene: TRBJ2-2
v_gene: TRBV9
CDR3aa: CASSPLAGPNTGELFF
CDR3nt: TGTGCCAGCAGCCCTCTAGCGGGGCCGAACACCGGGGAGCTGTTTTTT

d_gene: .
j_gene: TRBJ1-1
v_gene: TRBV6-5
CDR3aa: CASSYRTEAFF
CDR3nt: TGTGCCAGCAGTTACAGGACAGAAGCTTTCTTT

d_gene: .
j_gene: TRBJ2-7
v_gene: TRBV9
CDR3aa: CASRGWRECYEQYF
CDR3nt: TGTGCCAGCAGGGGGTGGAGGGAGTGCTACGAGCAGTACTTC

d_gene: .
j_gene: TRBJ1-1
v_gene: TRBV14
CDR3aa: CASSQSLWNTEAFF
CDR3nt: TGTGCCAGCAGCCAATCCCTTTGGAACACTGAAGCTTTCTTT

d_gene: .
j_gene: TRBJ2-7
v_gene: TRBV6-2/TRBV6-3
CDR3aa: CASSFRTGWYEQYF
CDR3nt: TGTGCCAGCAGCTTCAGGACTGGCTGGTACGAGCAGTACTTC

d_gene: .
j_gene: TRBJ2-1
v_gene: TRBV4-3
CDR3aa: CASSQDPRGEQFF
CDR3nt: TGCGCCAGCAGCCAAGACCCTAGGGGCGAGCAGTTCTTC

d_gene: .
j_gene: TRBJ2-3
v_gene: TRBV29-1
CDR3aa: CSVEDQDEEPTDTQYF
CDR3nt: TGCAGCGTTGAAGATCAAGATGAGGAACCCACAGATACGCAGTATTTT

d_gene: TRBD1
j_gene: TRBJ1-2
v_gene: TRBV5-4
CDR3aa: CASRTATGGSGYTF
CDR3nt: TGTGCCAGCAGAACCGCGACAGGGGGCAGTGGCTACACCTTC

d_gene: .
j_gene: TRBJ2-7
v_gene: TRBV27
CDR3aa: CASSSQTQGIGTGYEQYF
CDR3nt: TGTGCCAGCAGTTCCCAGACACAGGGGATTGGGACTGGCTACGAGCAGTACTTC

d_gene: TRBD1
j_gene: TRBJ2-7
v_gene: TRBV7-9
CDR3aa: CAVETGQGYF
CDR3nt: TGTGCCGTTGAAACGGGACAGGGTTACTTC

d_gene: .
j_gene: TRBJ1-5
v_gene: TRBV9
CDR3aa: CASSVGQGSEPQHF
CDR3nt: TGTGCCAGCAGCGTAGGCCAGGGATCAGAGCCCCAGCATTTT

d_gene: .
j_gene: TRBJ1-5
v_gene: TRBV19
CDR3aa: CASSMRQGNQPQHF
CDR3nt: TGTGCCAGTAGTATGAGGCAGGGGAATCAGCCCCAGCATTTT

d_gene: TRBD1
j_gene: TRBJ2-2
v_gene: TRBV11-2
CDR3aa: CASSFPGQGARTGELFF
CDR3nt: TGTGCCAGCAGCTTTCCGGGACAGGGGGCGCGCACCGGGGAGCTGTTTTTT

d_gene: .
j_gene: TRBJ1-1
v_gene: TRBV3-1/TRBV3-2
CDR3aa: CASSQMAQGEAFF
CDR3nt: TGTGCCAGCAGCCAAATGGCCCAGGGCGAAGCTTTCTTT